The 23 T cell receptor beta chains given below trace back to one sample, sequenced in a study. TCRdb redid the calling of the 5' RACE reads with MiXCR, one entry per CDR3 protein. The data contain about 41,000 distinct CDR3 sequences, approximately 31% of them singletons. The specimen was memory CD4+ T cells sorted from a lymph node. Subset of the sample: memory CD4+ T cells, CD4+CD45RO+CD25-. The receptors originated from a female donor with breast cancer.

V and J are TRBV3-1 and TRBJ2-6; D unresolved. The CDR3 is 12 residues long. V was clipped by 3 bases and J by 11 bases, with 8 bases between them. CDR1 is LGHDT, CDR2 YNNKEL, per germline (reference sequence). The CDR3 sequence is CASSQTPYVLTF. The CDR3 nucleotides are TGTGCCAGCAGCCAGACACCGTACGTCCTGACTTTC.

The genes are TRBV5-1 and TRBJ2-7, with TRBD2 matching 16 bases. The length of the CDR3 is 16 residues. With V trimmed by 4 bases and J by 2 bases, 3 bases remained unmatched. CDR1 is SGHRS, CDR2 YFSETQ, per germline. The CDR3 DNA sequence: TGCGCCAGCAGCCCGGGACTAGCGGGAGGGCCCTACGAGCAGTACTTC. It codes for CASSPGLAGGPYEQYF. The full variable domain, in which reference TRBV5-1 and TRBJ2-7 provide the parts outside the CDR3, is KAGVTQTPRYLIKTRGQQVTLSCSPISGHRSVSWYQQTPGQGLQFLFEYFSETQRNKGNFPGRFSGRQFSNSRSEMNVSTLELGDSALYLCASSPGLAGGPYEQYFGPGTRLTVT.

This clonotype occurred once. At one boundary the junction diverges from the germline segment, which might be a read error. The chain is built from TRBV4-2 and TRBJ1-1; a weak D match, TRBD1 (6 bases). This CDR3 has 15 residues. Germline V gene data show CDR1 as LGHNA and CDR2 as YNFKEQ. The CDR3 region has the DNA TGTGCCGGCAGCCAAGAGGGACAAGCGAACACTGAAGCTTTCTTT. This encodes CAGSQEGQANTEAFF.

This chain connects TRBV4-1 to TRBJ2-7; D is tentatively TRBD1 or TRBD2 (5 bases each). Trimming took 7 bases from V and 4 from J, leaving 17 bases between them. There are 14 residues in the CDR3. Germline CDR1 is MGHRA and CDR2 is YSYEKL. The CDR3 sequence: CASNPEDKVYEQYF. In DNA, the CDR3 is TGCGCCAGCAACCCGGAGGACAAGGTTTACGAGCAGTACTTC.

The rearrangement joins TRBV5-1 to TRBJ2-3; D is possibly TRBD2 (6 bases). V shed 10 bases and J shed 5 bases, with 23 bases lying between them. From germline, CDR1 is SGHRS and CDR2 YFSETQ. This CDR3 contains 15 residues. The CDR3 sequence: CASHRVGGIEDTQYF. The CDR3, as DNA: TGCGCCTCCCACCGCGTCGGGGGTATCGAAGATACGCAGTATTTT. The whole variable domain, filled in from reference TRBV5-1 and TRBJ2-3, reads KAGVTQTPRYLIKTRGQQVTLSCSPISGHRSVSWYQQTPGQGLQFLFEYFSETQRNKGNFPGRFSGRQFSNSRSEMNVSTLELGDSALYLCASHRVGGIEDTQYFGPGTRLTVL.

Concerning this clonotype: Just one base apart from a much larger clone, this may be a read error. This rearrangement joins TRBV6-1 to TRBJ1-1; D call uncertain. Germline-derived CDR1 and CDR2 are MNHNS and SASEGT. The CDR3 consists of 14 residues. CDR3: CASSEVPANAEAFF. For the CDR3, the DNA is TGTGCCAGCAGTGAAGTCCCAGCGAACGCTGAAGCTTTCTTT.

V gene TRBV5-1 combines with J gene TRBJ1-1; no definite D call. Trimming left V 0 bases short and J 2 bases short, with 8 bases between. This CDR3 has 14 amino acids. CDR1 SGHRS and CDR2 YFSETQ come from the germline V gene. CDR3 sequence reads: CASSLGGTNTEAFF. The CDR3 DNA reads as TGCGCCAGCAGCTTGGGTGGCACCAACACTGAAGCTTTCTTT.

This clonotype was detected ten times or more. Sequence at one end of the junction differs from germline and may be a read error. The V and J genes are TRBV12-3 or TRBV12-4 and TRBJ1-4; no definite D call. CDR3 length: 14 amino acids. The CDR3 nucleotides read TGTGCCATCAGTTCCGGTTCGGACCAGTGGGAACTGTTTTTT. It specifies CAISSGSDQWELFF.

In this sample, this clonotype turned up a few times. The rearrangement joins TRBV4-2 to TRBJ2-5; weak D call: TRBD2 (5 bases). CDR1 and CDR2 from the germline V gene are LGHNA and YNFKEQ. With 0 bases removed from V and 1 base from J, the gap between germline ends came to 15 bases. The CDR3 consists of 17 residues. The CDR3 loop reads CASSQEAPLSGQETQYF. For the CDR3, the DNA is TGTGCCAGCAGCCAAGAGGCCCCTTTGAGCGGCCAAGAGACCCAGTACTTC.

This clonotype was recorded at least ten times. The rearrangement links TRBV6-5 to TRBJ1-1; D possibly corresponds to TRBD1 (6 bases). The CDR3 extends over 15 amino acids. The V end was cut by 0 bases, the J end by 4 bases, with 12 bases between. Germline lookup yields CDR1 MNHEY and CDR2 SVGAGI. The CDR3 DNA reads as TGTGCCAGCAGTTACTCTCCTAACAGGGCCACTGAAGCTTTCTTT. Its protein product is CASSYSPNRATEAFF.

There are a few counts of this clonotype. V usage is TRBV24-1 and J usage is TRBJ1-2; D is perhaps TRBD1 (5 bases). V was clipped by 5 bases and J by 3 bases, with 12 bases between them. CDR3 length: 14 amino acids. Germline-derived CDR1 and CDR2 are KGHDR and SFDVKD. The CDR3 reads CATSGGDGYYGYTF. Here the CDR3 DNA reads TGTGCCACCAGTGGGGGGGACGGATACTATGGCTACACCTTC.

The chain combines TRBV7-8 with TRBJ2-7; 10 bases agree with TRBD1. V shed 5 bases and J 0 bases; nucleotides not matched to a gene: 10. There are 17 residues in the CDR3. CDR1 is SGHVS, CDR2 FQNEAQ, per germline. The CDR3 protein is CASSTPTGTGDSYEQYF. CDR3 nucleotides: TGTGCCAGCAGCACGCCCACCGGGACAGGGGACTCCTACGAGCAGTACTTC. Combining the CDR3 with reference TRBV7-8 and TRBJ2-7 gives the whole variable domain GAGVSQSPRYKVAKRGQDVALRCDPISGHVSLFWYQQALGQGPEFLTYFQNEAQLDKSGLPSDRFFAERPEGSVSTLKIQRTQQEDSAVYLCASSTPTGTGDSYEQYFGPGTRLTVT.

In its sample, this clonotype was seen a few times. The gene calls are TRBV4-1 and TRBJ1-2; a weak D match, TRBD1 (6 bases). V was trimmed by 1 base and J by 4 bases, leaving 25 bases between them. Germline V lookup: CDR1 MGHRA, CDR2 YSYEKL. The CDR3 sequence is 19 residues long. The DNA for the CDR3 is TGCGCCAGCAGCCAAGTAGATTTCGCGGGGGGACACGGGACCTATGGCTACACCTTC. Its translation is CASSQVDFAGGHGTYGYTF.

This clonotype came up a few times. The chain joins TRBV5-1 to TRBJ2-1, with a weak D call TRBD2 (6 bases). The CDR3 has 15 residues. Trimming cost V 1 base and J 7 bases, with 15 bases left between them. In germline, CDR1 is SGHRS, CDR2 YFSETQ. CDR3 region: CASSLTGTLKNEQFF. The CDR3 DNA follows: TGCGCCAGCAGCTTGACCGGGACTCTCAAGAATGAGCAGTTCTTC.

Comments on this clonotype: The CDR3 does not end in the conserved phenylalanine or tryptophan, so this is likely a read error. The V call is TRBV5-1, the J call TRBJ2-2; D is perhaps TRBD1 (6 bases). CDR1 SGHRS and CDR2 YFSETQ come from the germline V gene. V dropped 4 bases and J dropped 6 bases, with 13 bases sitting between them. The CDR3 length is 14 residues. The CDR3 nucleotides read TGCGCCAGCAGCCTCGGACAGCGCGCCGGGGAGCTGTTTTGT. Translating gives CASSLGQRAGELFC.

This clonotype was detected ten times or more. The gene calls are TRBV5-1 and TRBJ1-2, with a possible D match to TRBD1 (6 bases). Between the trimmed V and J ends, which lost 4 bases and 3 bases, there was a span of 13 bases. Germline CDR1 SGHRS, CDR2 YFSETQ. This CDR3 region has 14 residues. For the CDR3, the DNA is TGCGCCAGCAGCCTGTTCGCAGGGGACTATGGCTACACCTTC. It yields the protein CASSLFAGDYGYTF.

Only a few counts were recorded for this clonotype. The rearrangement links TRBV28 to TRBJ2-3; D gene uncertain. The CDR3 has 14 residues. The V and J ends lost 6 bases and 1 base respectively, with 11 bases between them. CDR1 is MDHEN, CDR2 SYDVKM, per germline. The CDR3 loop reads CASSVARRTDTQYF. The CDR3, as DNA: TGTGCCAGCAGCGTGGCACGTCGCACAGATACGCAGTATTTT. The variable domain in full, completed from reference TRBV28 and TRBJ2-3, reads DVKVTQSSRYLVKRTGEKVFLECVQDMDHENMFWYRQDPGLGLRLIYFSYDVKMKEKGDIPEGYSVSREKKERFSLILESASTNQTSMYLCASSVARRTDTQYFGPGTRLTVL.

V usage is TRBV7-9 and J usage is TRBJ2-2; 7 bases are a match to TRBD1. J lost 6 bases, V lost 1 base, and 2 bases had no gene match. There are 14 residues in the CDR3. Germline V CDR1 and CDR2: SEHNR, FQNEAQ (reference sequence). CDR3 in DNA: TGTGCCAGCAGCTTAGACAGGGGAGCCGGGGAGCTGTTTTTT. It yields the protein CASSLDRGAGELFF.

This clonotype is termed medium-sized. V usage is TRBV6-5 and J usage is TRBJ1-2; possibly TRBD1 for D (5 bases). Trimming removed 6 bases at V and 2 bases at J, with 10 bases between. The CDR3 spans 13 residues. From germline, CDR1 is MNHEY and CDR2 SVGAGI. This CDR3 is CASRPDSNYGYTF. DNA of the CDR3: TGTGCCAGCAGACCCGACAGCAACTATGGCTACACCTTC.

The chain combines TRBV5-1 with TRBJ2-3, with 9 bases identical to TRBD2. The CDR3 has 15 residues. V lost 6 bases and J lost 4; bases outside the gene matches: 9. Germline loops: CDR1 SGHRS, CDR2 YFSETQ. CDR3 in amino acids: CASTTGGGASDTQYF. In DNA form, the CDR3 reads TGCGCCAGCACAACCGGCGGGGGGGCTTCAGATACGCAGTATTTT.

J is TRBJ2-4 and V is TRBV7-9; the D gene is possibly TRBD1 (6 bases). This CDR3 contains 17 residues. Trimming removed 3 bases from V and 7 bases from J, with 22 bases in between. The germline V gene encodes CDR1 SEHNR and CDR2 FQNEAQ (reference sequence). The CDR3 loop reads CASSFSPGHRSENIQYF. CDR3 nucleotide sequence: TGTGCCAGCAGCTTCAGTCCGGGACACCGATCTGAGAACATTCAGTACTTC.

This clonotype has only a few counts. The chain combines TRBV4-2 with TRBJ2-1; D gene uncertain. The CDR3 loop spans 13 amino acids. V dropped 0 bases and J dropped 5 bases, with 5 bases sitting between them. CDR1 and CDR2 (germline): LGHNA, YNFKEQ. Written as DNA, the CDR3 is TGTGCCAGCAGCCAAGATCCTGACAATGAGCAGTTCTTC. This translates into CASSQDPDNEQFF.

This clonotype was seen a few times. CDR3 coding DNA: TGTGCCAGCAGCTTATGGTTGGGGGAGGCCACCGGGGAGCTGTTTTTT. As protein: CASSLWLGEATGELFF. This rearrangement joins TRBV7-3 to TRBJ2-2; D perhaps matches TRBD2 (6 bases). This CDR3 is 16 amino acids long. Germline CDR1 is SGHTA and CDR2 is FQGTGA. V was pared by 2 bases and J by 4 bases, with 14 bases between.